These T cell receptor beta chains were read from a single sample in a study of blood T cell repertoires in COVID-19. Only in-frame clones appear in the TCRdb table, and some are missing; sequencing was by immunoSEQ multiplex PCR. The table has approximately 300,000 clones, around 86% seen once. Sequencing input: peripheral blood. These TCRs come from a woman aged 45-59 years with acute or convalescent COVID-19. CDR3s include the opening cysteine and the closing phenylalanine or tryptophan. The D gene is left open where the match is weak. Not every row has a clone size; where given, it reads once, few, many or a size class.

v_call	clone_size	d_call	j_call	cdr3_nt	cdr3_aa
TRBV3-1/TRBV3-2	-	-	TRBJ2-2	TGTGCCAGCAGCGAAAGGGGCACCGGGGAGCTGTTTTTT	CASSERGTGELFF
TRBV2	many	-	TRBJ2-2	TGTGCCAGCGCCTCCCCAGAACTAGTTCCCGGGGAGCTGTTTTTT	CASASPELVPGELFF
TRBV18	many	-	TRBJ2-2	TGTGCCAGCTCACCAGAACAGGACGGGACCGGGGAGCTGTTTTTT	CASSPEQDGTGELFF
TRBV28	once	-	TRBJ2-7	TGTGCCAGCAGTGTGACCCCATCTGGAGCATACGAGCAGTACTTC	CASSVTPSGAYEQYF
TRBV4-2	-	-	TRBJ1-2	TGTGCCAGCAGCCAAGCGGGGGGGGAATATGGCTACACCTTC	CASSQAGGEYGYTF
TRBV27	-	TRBD1	TRBJ1-5	TGTGCCAGCAGCAGAACCGGGACAGGTAATCAGCCCCAGCATTTT	CASSRTGTGNQPQHF
TRBV30	-	TRBD1	TRBJ2-1	TGTGCCTGGACTTACATCCCGGGACAGGGACCCAATGAGCAGTTCTTC	CAWTYIPGQGPNEQFF
TRBV24-1	-	TRBD1	TRBJ2-1	TGTGCCACCAGGAGTACCGGGACAGGGCTGAACAATGAGCAGTTCTTC	CATRSTGTGLNNEQFF
TRBV29-1	-	-	TRBJ1-1	TGCAGCGTTGATAGACTATTGACAACCAACACTGAAGCTTTCTTT	CSVDRLLTTNTEAFF
TRBV2	-	TRBD1	TRBJ1-1	TGTGCCAGCATTCAAACCCCGCAGGGGGGCACTGAAGCTTTCTTT	CASIQTPQGGTEAFF
TRBV7-2	few	-	TRBJ2-1	TGTGCCAGCAGCCCCCAGCGGGATGAGCAGTTCTTC	CASSPQRDEQFF
TRBV28	-	TRBD2	TRBJ2-3	TGTGCCAGCAGTGACCGGGGGGGCGGCACAGATACGCAGTATTTT	CASSDRGGGTDTQYF
TRBV30	-	TRBD2	TRBJ2-1	TGTGCCTGGGGTGTAGCGGGCCTTTACAATGAGCAGTTCTTC	CAWGVAGLYNEQFF
TRBV15	-	TRBD2	TRBJ2-1	TGTGCCACCAGCAGAGTAGCGGGAACCTACAATGAGCAGTTCTTC	CATSRVAGTYNEQFF
TRBV4-2	once	TRBD1	TRBJ2-1	TGTGCCAGCAGTCCGGACAGGGGAGCCCCCAATGAGCAGTTCTTC	CASSPDRGAPNEQFF
TRBV10-3	-	-	TRBJ2-3	TGTGCCATCAGTGAGTCTAACGGGGGAGATACGCAGTATTTT	CAISESNGGDTQYF
TRBV28	-	TRBD2	TRBJ2-7	TGTGCCAGCTCGACTAGCGGGGCCTACGAGCAGTACTTC	CASSTSGAYEQYF
TRBV18	many	TRBD1	TRBJ2-2	TGTGCCAGCTCACCATCTAACAGGGGATCGGACACCGGGGAGCTGTTTTTT	CASSPSNRGSDTGELFF
TRBV19	few	TRBD1	TRBJ2-1	TGTGCCAGTAGTAGGCCGGGACAGGGGTCCAATGAGCAGTTCTTC	CASSRPGQGSNEQFF
TRBV7-2	-	TRBD1	TRBJ1-1	TGTGCCAGCAAATCCCGGACAGGGACAAGTGAAGCTTTCTTT	CASKSRTGTSEAFF
TRBV12-3/TRBV12-4	-	TRBD1	TRBJ1-1	TGTGCCAGCAGCTTAGACAGGGGTACTGAAGCTTTCTTT	CASSLDRGTEAFF
TRBV29-1	few	-	TRBJ1-2	TGCAGCGTTCATGGCAACTATGGCTACACCTTC	CSVHGNYGYTF
TRBV18	-	-	TRBJ1-3	TGTGCCAGCTTTCCGGCAGGGATTACGGGAAACACCATATATTTT	CASFPAGITGNTIYF
TRBV14	-	TRBD2	TRBJ2-3	TGTGCCAGCAGCCAAGTTGCGGGAGTCACAGATACGCAGTATTTT	CASSQVAGVTDTQYF
TRBV2	-	-	TRBJ1-5	TGTGCCAGCAGTGAAGCGCAGAGGTTTCAGCCCCAGCATTTT	CASSEAQRFQPQHF
TRBV19	-	TRBD1	TRBJ2-6	TGTGCCAGTAGTATCCGGACAGGGAAGACTGGGGCCAACGTCCTGACTTTC	CASSIRTGKTGANVLTF
TRBV5-4	few	-	TRBJ1-1	TGTGCCAGCAGCTTGGCCTCCACGACAGGGAACACTGAAGCTTTCTTT	CASSLASTTGNTEAFF
TRBV5-1	-	TRBD1	TRBJ1-2	TGCGCCAGCAGCTTGGACCCTCTCCGACAGGGAATGTACGGCTACACCTTC	CASSLDPLRQGMYGYTF
TRBV9	-	TRBD1	TRBJ1-1	TGTGCCAGCAGCCCAGGGGGAGTTGTGAACACTGAAGCTTTCTTT	CASSPGGVVNTEAFF
TRBV9	once	TRBD2	TRBJ2-6	TGTGCCAGCAGCGTAAGTCCTAGCGTGCCGGGAGGCTCTGGGGCCAACGTCCTGACTTTC	CASSVSPSVPGGSGANVLTF
TRBV9	-	-	TRBJ2-5	TGTGCCAGCAGCGTAACCGGGACTCAAGAGACCCAGTACTTC	CASSVTGTQETQYF
TRBV29-1	-	TRBD1	TRBJ1-2	TGCAGCGTTCTCGGCGGGACAGGGTGTAACTATGGCTACACCTTC	CSVLGGTGCNYGYTF
TRBV18	-	TRBD1	TRBJ2-1	TGTGCCAGCTCCGGGACAGGTTACAATGAGCAGTTCTTC	CASSGTGYNEQFF
TRBV6-1	-	-	TRBJ1-1	TGTGCCAGCAGTGACAGGGGACGGACTGAAGCTTTCTTT	CASSDRGRTEAFF
TRBV6-5	-	TRBD1	TRBJ2-3	TGTGCCAGCAAGACCGGGACAGGGCACACAGATACGCAGTATTTT	CASKTGTGHTDTQYF
TRBV7-6	-	TRBD2	TRBJ2-7	TGTGCCAGCAGCTTAGAGTTGGGGGGGGAGCAGTACTTC	CASSLELGGEQYF
TRBV10-3	-	TRBD1	TRBJ1-1	TGTGCCATCAGTGAGCCCGGACAGGGGAACACTGAAGCTTTCTTT	CAISEPGQGNTEAFF
TRBV18	-	TRBD2	TRBJ2-2	TGTGCCAGCTCACCGCCAGGGTTGAGCGGGAGTGGATCCGGGGAGCTGTTTTTT	CASSPPGLSGSGSGELFF
TRBV19	-	-	TRBJ2-1	TGTGCCAGTAGTAGATCTCACTCGCGTTCGACCTACAATGAGCAGTTCTTC	CASSRSHSRSTYNEQFF
TRBV4-3	-	TRBD2	TRBJ2-1	TGCGCCAGCAGCCCCCTAGCGGGAGCCACCTACAATGAGCAGTTCTTC	CASSPLAGATYNEQFF
TRBV7-6	-	TRBD2	TRBJ2-1	TGTGCCAGCAGCTTTCTCCCCCGTCGGGCTAGCGGGAGTGAAGATGAGCAGTTCTTC	CASSFLPRRASGSEDEQFF
TRBV19	-	-	TRBJ1-6	TGTGCCAGTAGCCTCCAGGGCTCCTATAATTCACCCCTCCACTTT	CASSLQGSYNSPLHF
TRBV11-2	-	-	TRBJ2-3	TGTGCCAGCAGCTTAGATCAGGGGGATACGCAGTATTTT	CASSLDQGDTQYF
TRBV5-5	-	TRBD2	TRBJ2-3	TGTGCCAGCAGCTTGGCGCCGACTAGCGGGAGTATGTTCCAGTATTTT	CASSLAPTSGSMFQYF
TRBV5-1	-	TRBD1	TRBJ1-5	TGCGCCAGCAGCTTGGAAGGGGGCAGCGGCAATCAGCCCCAGCATTTT	CASSLEGGSGNQPQHF
TRBV5-1	-	TRBD1	TRBJ2-5	TGCGCCAGCAGGCGGGCAGGGACAGGGGGCGCCCAGACCCAGTACTTC	CASRRAGTGGAQTQYF
TRBV28	once	-	TRBJ1-2	TGTGCCAGCAGTTTTCCCCGGTATGGCTACACCTTC	CASSFPRYGYTF
TRBV18	few	-	TRBJ2-2	TGTGCCAGCTCACCCCTGCGGGAAACCGGGGAGCTGTTTTTT	CASSPLRETGELFF
TRBV4-3	-	TRBD1	TRBJ1-5	TGCGCCAGCAGCCTACCGGGGACAGCCCTAAAGGGGGGTCAGCCCCAGCATTTT	CASSLPGTALKGGQPQHF
TRBV7-2	-	-	TRBJ2-3	TGTGCCAGCAGCTTAGCGTGGGGGGAGAGCACAGATACGCAGTATTTT	CASSLAWGESTDTQYF
TRBV5-1	-	TRBD2	TRBJ2-5	TGCGCCAGCAGCTCGGGACTAGCGGGAGTAGCAGAGACCCAGTACTTC	CASSSGLAGVAETQYF
TRBV2	-	-	TRBJ1-2	TGTGCCAGCAGTGAACCACTCTATGGCTACACCTTC	CASSEPLYGYTF
TRBV30	-	-	TRBJ1-5	TGTGCCTGGAGCCTGGGAGCCAGCAATCAGCCCCAGCATTTT	CAWSLGASNQPQHF
TRBV13	-	TRBD1	TRBJ1-1	TGTGCCAGCAGCTCGTGGGGACAGGGGAACACTGAAGCTTTCTTT	CASSSWGQGNTEAFF
TRBV7-9	-	TRBD1	TRBJ2-7	TGTGCCAGCAGCGAACAGGGGGCCCTCTACGAGCAGTACTTC	CASSEQGALYEQYF
TRBV5-1	-	-	TRBJ1-3	TGCGCCAGCAGCTTGAGAGGAGGAGGAAACACCATATATTTT	CASSLRGGGNTIYF
TRBV6-5	-	-	TRBJ1-3	TGTGCCAGCAGTTACAAGAGGGCCTCTGGAAACACCATATATTTT	CASSYKRASGNTIYF
TRBV7-3	-	TRBD1	TRBJ1-1	TGTGCCAGCAGCCAGGGGGACATGAACACTGAAGCTTTCTTT	CASSQGDMNTEAFF
TRBV11-3	-	-	TRBJ2-2	TGTGCCAGCAGCCCATACCGACTAGAGAAGGCCGGGGAGCTGTTTTTT	CASSPYRLEKAGELFF